This T cell receptor (beta chain) was identified during a study of T cell clonality in common variable immunodeficiency (dated by TCRdb to 2013 to 2016). Equivalent amounts of genomic DNA from CVID and control samples were used as sequencing input. For every sample, a 60 bp segment covering the rearranged TCRbeta CDR3 region was amplified and then sequenced. The immunoSEQ assay, a bias-corrected multiplex PCR with high-throughput sequencing, was employed for TCRbeta amplification. Per the authors' processing: Each unique nucleotide sequence was treated as a clone and annotated with V, D and J genes, copy number and frequency. Sequences were labeled productive if in frame, and non-productive if out of frame or containing stop codons. As previously described, clonality was calculated on the basis of Shannon's entropy. Mean CDR3 Kyte-Doolittle hydropathy was derived from the predicted amino acid sequences of productive clones. The R hclust function was used to hierarchically cluster scaled V gene usage with Manhattan distance and complete linkage. Sharing of clones by CDR3 amino acid sequence was evaluated by resampling 12 repertoires per group over 100 rounds. Repertoires were searched for roughly 70 published EBV-specific and fewer than 300 published CMV-specific TCRbeta sequences. After two CVID samples that produced fewer than 10,000 sequences were dropped from the analysis, around 40 CVID repertoires remained. TCRdb took this table from immuneACCESS and kept in-frame rearrangements with V and J called. Such tables lack part of the clones; where checked against another copy, unresolved V genes explain under half of the gap, and the rest is unexplained. Clonal size and the V and J genes are those of that table, whereas D and trimming came from the DNA. Here the sample lists over 30,000 clones, none seen once only. The ten largest clones represent about 6.7% of the sample.

CDR1 and CDR2 are read off the germline V gene (reference sequence) as LNHDA and SQIVND. Measured from the cysteine to the phenylalanine, the CDR3 is 14 residues long. Sequencing covers 33 bases of the CDR3, shown here with the frame starting at base 1. V is pared back by 7 bases and J by 9 bases, with 19 bases lying between the germline termini. Only a few counts were recorded for this clone. No antigen is known for it. The read gets to within 3 residues of the CDR3 end, and the germline J gene fills in the rest. Diagnosis of CVID followed standard criteria, namely serum IgG, IgA and/or IgM below the normal range together with specific antibody deficiency. The CVID group comprised 40 to 45 subjects, 15 or so female and roughly 30 male, aged 9 to 64 years with a mean age of roughly 43. Predominantly Caucasian heritage was noted among both the CVID patients and the healthy controls. Replacement immunoglobulin therapy had been administered to all CVID subjects for at least one year at the time of study participation. At blood collection, none of the CVID subjects was ill or on immunomodulatory or immunosuppressive medication. Heparinized peripheral whole blood samples of about 4.5 to 8 ml were collected from each donor. TCRbeta CDR3 repertoires were sequenced from genomic DNA of adults with common variable immune deficiency (CVID) and healthy adult controls. To isolate peripheral blood mononuclear cells, diluted blood was subjected to density centrifugation over Hypaque 1077 or Ficoll-Paque. Genomic DNA was obtained from unsorted mononuclear cells using either Qiagen column purification or a centrifugation-based method.

The paper's findings and limits, for the study overall: TCRbeta clonality was higher in CVID subjects than in healthy controls (t-test p = 0.018), and the increase was most characteristic of about a third of subjects. The authors noted that sequencing repertoires of T cell subpopulations would be needed to clarify what caused the increased clonality in CVID. Reportedly, TCRbeta sequences from CVID had fewer deletions and N-nucleotide insertions, and highly modified clones with 13 or more V deletions were absent from CVID. Even though DNA input was equal, the average per sample came to 75,000 to 95,000 unique sequences for controls compared with about 31,547 for CVID samples. Correlations of repertoire features with clinical complications were constrained by heterogeneity among patients within the CVID cohort. CVID subjects shared fewer TCRbeta clones with each other than healthy controls did (p < 0.0001).

The chain links TRBV19 with TRBJ1-5, with no confident D gene call. This sequence originates from a human donor with common variable immunodeficiency. Sequencing was carried out using peripheral blood mononuclear cells. The sequenced part of the CDR3 DNA is TGTGCCAGTACCGCCGGGTTTGGTCCCCGGCCC. This yields the protein CASTAGFGPRP. The whole CDR3 is CASTAGFGPRPQHF.